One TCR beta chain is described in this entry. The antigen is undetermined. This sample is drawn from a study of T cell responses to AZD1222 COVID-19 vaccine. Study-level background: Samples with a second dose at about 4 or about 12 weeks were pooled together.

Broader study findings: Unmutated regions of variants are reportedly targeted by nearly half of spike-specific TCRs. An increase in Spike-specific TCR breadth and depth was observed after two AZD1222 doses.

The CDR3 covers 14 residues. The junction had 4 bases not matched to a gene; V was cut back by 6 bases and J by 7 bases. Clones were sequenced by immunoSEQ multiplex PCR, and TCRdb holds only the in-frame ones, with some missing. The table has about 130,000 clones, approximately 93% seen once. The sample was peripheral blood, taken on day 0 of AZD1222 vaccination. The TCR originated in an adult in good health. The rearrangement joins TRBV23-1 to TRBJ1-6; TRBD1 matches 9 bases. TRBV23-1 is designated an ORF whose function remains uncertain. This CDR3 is CASRRDRENSPLHF. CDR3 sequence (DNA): TGCGCCAGCAGAAGGGACAGGGAAAATTCACCCCTCCACTTT.